This T cell receptor beta chain came from a study of T cell clusters in autoimmune cytopenias. Study summary: The mean age of healthy donor controls was 56 years, the median roughly 63 years.

TRB rearrangements were amplified by touch-down multiplex PCR with mixed TRB-A/B primers. TCRdb reworked the multiplex PCR reads into one entry per CDR3 protein, no DNA. The sample is made up of about 5,300 distinct CDR3 sequences, and the top ten hold 15% of it. Points from the study as a whole: TRB repertoire shifts in secondary cytopenia and chronic lymphocytic leukemia mostly reflected lymphoma, not autoimmunity.

Germline V CDR1 and CDR2: MNHNS, SASEGT. CDR3 length equals 14 residues. Of note for this clonotype: Its antigen remains unknown.

TRB was amplified from about 250 ng of peripheral blood genomic DNA per sample. These data were also reused for a study on T cell repertoires in aging, cancer and after chemotherapy. That source reports: Healthy donors lost TCR diversity with age mainly through richness, cancer patients through richness and evenness.

The genes are TRBV6-1 and TRBJ1-1; TCRdb reports TRBD1, a call that lacks DNA to check it against. Sequenced sample: peripheral blood. The source is a human donor in good health. CDR3 in amino acids: CASCRQGGATEAFF.